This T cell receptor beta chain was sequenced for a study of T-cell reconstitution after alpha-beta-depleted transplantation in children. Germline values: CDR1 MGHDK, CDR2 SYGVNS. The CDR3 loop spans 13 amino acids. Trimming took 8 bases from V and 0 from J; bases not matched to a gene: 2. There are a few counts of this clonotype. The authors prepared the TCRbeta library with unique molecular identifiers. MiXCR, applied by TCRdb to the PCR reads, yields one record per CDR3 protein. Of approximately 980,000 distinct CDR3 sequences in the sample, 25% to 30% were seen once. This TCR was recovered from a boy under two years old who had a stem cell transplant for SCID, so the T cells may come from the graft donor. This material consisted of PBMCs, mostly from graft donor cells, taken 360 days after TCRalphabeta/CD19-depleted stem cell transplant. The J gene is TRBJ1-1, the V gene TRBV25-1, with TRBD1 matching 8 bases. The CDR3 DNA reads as TGTGCCAGCCTGGACAGGGTGAACACTGAAGCTTTCTTT. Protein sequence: CASLDRVNTEAFF.